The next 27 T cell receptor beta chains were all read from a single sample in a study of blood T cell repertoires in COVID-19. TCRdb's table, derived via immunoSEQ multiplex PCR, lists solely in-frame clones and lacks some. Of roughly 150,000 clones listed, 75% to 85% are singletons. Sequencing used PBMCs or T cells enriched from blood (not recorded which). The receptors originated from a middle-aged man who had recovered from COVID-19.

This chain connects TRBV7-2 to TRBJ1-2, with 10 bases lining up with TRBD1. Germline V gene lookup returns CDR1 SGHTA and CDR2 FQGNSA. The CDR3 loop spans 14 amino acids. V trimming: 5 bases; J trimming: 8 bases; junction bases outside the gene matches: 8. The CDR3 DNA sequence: TGTGCCAGCAGCGTCGGGACAGGGGTGAGGGGCTACACCTTC. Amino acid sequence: CASSVGTGVRGYTF.

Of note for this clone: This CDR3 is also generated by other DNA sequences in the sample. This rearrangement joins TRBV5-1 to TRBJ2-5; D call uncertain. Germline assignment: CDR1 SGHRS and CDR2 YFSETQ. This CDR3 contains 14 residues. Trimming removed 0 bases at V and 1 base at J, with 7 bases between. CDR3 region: CASSLARRQETQYF. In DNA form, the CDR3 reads TGCGCCAGCAGCTTGGCTCGTCGCCAAGAGACCCAGTACTTC.

The CDR3, as DNA: TGCAGTGCTAGTATTGCGGGACGAGCCTCGGACGAGCAGTACGTC. This translates into CSASIAGRASDEQYV. V gene TRBV20-1 combines with J gene TRBJ2-7; a possible D gene is TRBD2 (6 bases). Germline loops: CDR1 DFQATT, CDR2 SNEGSKA (reference sequence). V lost 3 bases, J lost 5 bases, and 20 bases lay in between. This CDR3 contains 15 residues.

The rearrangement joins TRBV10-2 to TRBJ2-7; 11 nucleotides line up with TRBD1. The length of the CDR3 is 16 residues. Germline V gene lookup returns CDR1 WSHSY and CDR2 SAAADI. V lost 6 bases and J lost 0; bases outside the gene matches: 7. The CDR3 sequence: CASSGTGGASSYEQYV. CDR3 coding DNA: TGCGCCAGCAGCGGGACAGGGGGGGCAAGCTCCTACGAGCAGTACGTC.

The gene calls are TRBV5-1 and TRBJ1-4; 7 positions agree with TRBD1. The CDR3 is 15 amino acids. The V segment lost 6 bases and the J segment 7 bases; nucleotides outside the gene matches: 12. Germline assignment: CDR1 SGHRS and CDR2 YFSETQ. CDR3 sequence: CASTLSSGGIEKLFF. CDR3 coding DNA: TGCGCCAGCACCCTCTCTTCAGGGGGAATTGAAAAACTGTTTTTT.

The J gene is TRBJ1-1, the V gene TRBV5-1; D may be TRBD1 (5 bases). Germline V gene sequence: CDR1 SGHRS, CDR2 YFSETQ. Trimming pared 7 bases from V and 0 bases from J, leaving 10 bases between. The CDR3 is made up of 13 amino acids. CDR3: CASGLGVNTEAFF. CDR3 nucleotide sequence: TGCGCCAGCGGGCTAGGGGTGAACACTGAAGCTTTCTTT.

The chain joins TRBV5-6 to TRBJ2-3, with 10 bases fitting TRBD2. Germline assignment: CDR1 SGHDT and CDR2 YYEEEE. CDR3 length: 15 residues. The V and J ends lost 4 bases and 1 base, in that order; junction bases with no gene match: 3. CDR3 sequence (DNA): TGTGCCAGCAGCCGTGGACTAGCGGGCACAGATACGCAGTATTTT. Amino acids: CASSRGLAGTDTQYF. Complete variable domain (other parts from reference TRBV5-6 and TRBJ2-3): DAGVTQSPTHLIKTRGQQVTLRCSPKSGHDTVSWYQQALGQGPQFIFQYYEEEERQRGNFPDRFSGHQFPNYSSELNVNALLLGDSALYLCASSRGLAGTDTQYFGPGTRLTVL.

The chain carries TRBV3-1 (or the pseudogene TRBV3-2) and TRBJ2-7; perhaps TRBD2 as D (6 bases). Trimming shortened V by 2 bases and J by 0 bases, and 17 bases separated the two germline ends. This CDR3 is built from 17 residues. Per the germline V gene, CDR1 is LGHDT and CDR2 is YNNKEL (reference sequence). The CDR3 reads CASSQLGTPDFSYEQYF. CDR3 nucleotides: TGTGCCAGCAGCCAACTCGGGACTCCCGATTTCTCCTACGAGCAGTACTTC.

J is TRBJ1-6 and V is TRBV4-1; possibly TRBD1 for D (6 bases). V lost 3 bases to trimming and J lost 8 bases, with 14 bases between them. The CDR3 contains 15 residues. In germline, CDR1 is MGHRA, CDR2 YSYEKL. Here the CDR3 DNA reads TGCGCCAGCAGCCAGATAGGACAGAAGGATTCACCCCTCCACTTT. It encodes CASSQIGQKDSPLHF.

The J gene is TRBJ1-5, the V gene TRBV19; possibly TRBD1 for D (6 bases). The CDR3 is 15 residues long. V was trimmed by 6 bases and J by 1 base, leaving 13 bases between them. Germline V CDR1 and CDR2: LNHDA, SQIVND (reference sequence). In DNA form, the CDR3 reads TGTGCCAGTAGGGGAGGGACACTCAGCAATCAGCCCCAGCATTTT. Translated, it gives CASRGGTLSNQPQHF.

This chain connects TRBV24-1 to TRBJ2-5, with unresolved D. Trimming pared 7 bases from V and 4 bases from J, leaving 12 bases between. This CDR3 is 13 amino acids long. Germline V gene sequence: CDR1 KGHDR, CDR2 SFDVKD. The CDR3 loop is CATSPGMPETQYF. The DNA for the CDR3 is TGTGCCACCAGCCCAGGTATGCCAGAGACCCAGTACTTC.

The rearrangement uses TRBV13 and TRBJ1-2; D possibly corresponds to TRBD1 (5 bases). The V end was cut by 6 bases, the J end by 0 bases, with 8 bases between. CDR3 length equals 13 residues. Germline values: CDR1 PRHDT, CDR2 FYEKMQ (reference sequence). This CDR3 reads CASSSRANYGYTF. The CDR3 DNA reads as TGTGCCAGCAGTTCCAGGGCTAACTATGGCTACACCTTC.

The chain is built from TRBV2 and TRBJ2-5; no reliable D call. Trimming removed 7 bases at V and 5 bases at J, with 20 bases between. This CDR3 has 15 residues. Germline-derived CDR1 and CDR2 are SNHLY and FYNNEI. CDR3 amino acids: CASTVEASSRETQYF. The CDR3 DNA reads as TGTGCCAGCACAGTTGAGGCTTCGTCCCGGGAGACCCAGTACTTC.

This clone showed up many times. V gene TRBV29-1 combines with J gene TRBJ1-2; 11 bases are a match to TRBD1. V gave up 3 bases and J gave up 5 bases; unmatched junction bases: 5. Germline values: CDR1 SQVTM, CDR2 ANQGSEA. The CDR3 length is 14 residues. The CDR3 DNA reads TGCAGCGTTGACGACGGACAGGGGGCTTATGGCTACACCTTC. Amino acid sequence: CSVDDGQGAYGYTF.

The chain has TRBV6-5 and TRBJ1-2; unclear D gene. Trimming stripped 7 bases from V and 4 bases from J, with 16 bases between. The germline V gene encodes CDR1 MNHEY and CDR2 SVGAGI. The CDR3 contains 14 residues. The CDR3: CASILRGSIYGYTF. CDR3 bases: TGTGCCAGCATCCTTCGGGGTTCCATCTATGGCTACACCTTC.

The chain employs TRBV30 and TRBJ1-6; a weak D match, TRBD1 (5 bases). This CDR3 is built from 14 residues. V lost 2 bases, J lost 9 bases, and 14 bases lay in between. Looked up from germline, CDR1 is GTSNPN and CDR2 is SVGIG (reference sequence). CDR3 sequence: CAWSPGTVGSPLHF. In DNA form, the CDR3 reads TGTGCCTGGAGTCCCGGGACTGTGGGTTCACCCCTCCACTTT. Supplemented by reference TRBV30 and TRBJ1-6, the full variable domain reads SQTIHQWPATLVQPVGSPLSLECTVEGTSNPNLYWYRQAAGRGLQLLFYSVGIGQISSEVPQNLSASRPQDRQFILSSKKLLLSDSGFYLCAWSPGTVGSPLHFGNGTRLTVT.

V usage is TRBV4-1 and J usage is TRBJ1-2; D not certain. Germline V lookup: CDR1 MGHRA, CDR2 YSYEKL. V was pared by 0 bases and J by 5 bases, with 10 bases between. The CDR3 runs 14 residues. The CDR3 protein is CASSQDYARYGYTF. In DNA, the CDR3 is TGCGCCAGCAGCCAAGATTATGCTCGGTATGGCTACACCTTC.

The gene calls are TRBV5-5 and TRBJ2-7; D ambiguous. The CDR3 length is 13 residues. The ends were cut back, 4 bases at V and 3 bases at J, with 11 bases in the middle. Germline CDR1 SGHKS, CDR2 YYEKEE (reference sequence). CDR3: CASSADTRYEQYV. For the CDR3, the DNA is TGTGCCAGCAGCGCAGACACGCGCTACGAGCAGTACGTC.

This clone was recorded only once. This CDR3 is CASSGGSNQPQHF. Written as DNA, the CDR3 is TGTGCCAGCAGCGGAGGCAGCAATCAGCCCCAGCATTTT. The V gene is TRBV9, the J gene TRBJ1-5; D not resolved. V was cut by 3 bases and J by 1 base, with 5 bases left in between. The CDR3 consists of 13 residues. The germline gives CDR1 SGDLS, CDR2 YYNGEE.

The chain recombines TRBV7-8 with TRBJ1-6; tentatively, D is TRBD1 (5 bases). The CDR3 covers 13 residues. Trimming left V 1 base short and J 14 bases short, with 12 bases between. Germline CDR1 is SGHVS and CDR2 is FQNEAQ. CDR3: CASSLDPSRALHF. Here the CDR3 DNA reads TGTGCCAGCAGCTTAGACCCCTCCAGGGCCCTCCACTTT.

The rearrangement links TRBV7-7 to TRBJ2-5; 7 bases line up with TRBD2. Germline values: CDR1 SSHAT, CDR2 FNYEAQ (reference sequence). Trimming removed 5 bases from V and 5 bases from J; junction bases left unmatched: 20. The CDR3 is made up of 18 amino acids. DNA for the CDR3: TGTGCCAGCAGCCCAAGCCCAGCAGGTAGCGGGCAAATGGAGACCCAGTACTTC. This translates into CASSPSPAGSGQMETQYF.

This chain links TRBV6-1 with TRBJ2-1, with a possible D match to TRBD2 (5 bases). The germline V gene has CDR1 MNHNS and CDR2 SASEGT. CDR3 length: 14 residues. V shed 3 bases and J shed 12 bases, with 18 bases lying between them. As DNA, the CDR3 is TGTGCCAGCAGTGATAGATGGTCTACCGCGGGGCAGTTCTTC. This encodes CASSDRWSTAGQFF.

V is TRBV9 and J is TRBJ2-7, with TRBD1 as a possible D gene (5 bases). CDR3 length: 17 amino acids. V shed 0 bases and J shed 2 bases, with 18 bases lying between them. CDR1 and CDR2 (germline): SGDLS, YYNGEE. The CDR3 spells CASSVGEEVGRAYEQYV. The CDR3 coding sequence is TGTGCCAGCAGCGTAGGGGAAGAGGTTGGCAGGGCCTACGAGCAGTACGTC.

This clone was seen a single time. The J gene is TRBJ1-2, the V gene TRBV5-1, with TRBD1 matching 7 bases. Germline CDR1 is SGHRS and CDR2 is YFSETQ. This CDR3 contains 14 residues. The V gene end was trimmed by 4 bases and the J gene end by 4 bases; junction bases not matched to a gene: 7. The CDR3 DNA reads TGCGCCAGCAGCGAAACGACAGGGTCCTATGGCTACACCTTC. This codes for CASSETTGSYGYTF.

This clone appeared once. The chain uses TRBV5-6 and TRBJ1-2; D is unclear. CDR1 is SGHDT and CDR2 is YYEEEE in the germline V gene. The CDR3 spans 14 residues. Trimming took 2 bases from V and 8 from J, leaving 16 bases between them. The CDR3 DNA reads TGTGCCAGCAGCTTTAGCGCGTCCCTTTGGGGCTACACCTTC. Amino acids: CASSFSASLWGYTF.

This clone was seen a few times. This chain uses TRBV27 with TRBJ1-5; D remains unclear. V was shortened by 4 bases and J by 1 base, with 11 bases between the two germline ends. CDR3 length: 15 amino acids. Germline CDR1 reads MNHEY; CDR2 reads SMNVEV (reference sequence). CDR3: CASSSRPGSNQPQHF. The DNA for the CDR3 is TGTGCCAGCAGTTCCCGACCCGGGAGCAATCAGCCCCAGCATTTT.

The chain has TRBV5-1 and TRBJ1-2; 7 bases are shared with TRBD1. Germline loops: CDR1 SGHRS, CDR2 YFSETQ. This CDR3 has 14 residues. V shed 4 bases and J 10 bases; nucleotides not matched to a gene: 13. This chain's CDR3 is CASSPSPRQGNYTF. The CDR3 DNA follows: TGCGCCAGCAGCCCCAGCCCGAGACAGGGTAACTACACCTTC.